This TCR beta chain was profiled in a study of chemoradiotherapy in HPV16-positive cancers. Assay used: immunoSEQ multiplex PCR; TCRdb lists only in-frame clones, some missing. The table records about 15,000 clones, 65% to 85% of them present only once. This clone showed up just once. This CDR3 is 13 amino acids long. Germline loops: CDR1 ENHRY, CDR2 SYGVKD. V lost 10 bases, J lost 1 base, and 5 bases stayed unmatched. The sample was collected from a patient who underwent chemoradiotherapy. The chain recombines TRBV10-3 with TRBJ1-1; 8 bases agree with TRBD1. The sequence was obtained from a human donor with HPV-associated anogenital cancer. The CDR3 bases are TGTGCCACCAGGGACAGGTCGAACACTGAAGCTTTCTTT. Its translation: CATRDRSNTEAFF.